The 18 T cell receptor beta chains below come from one sample, sequenced in a study of human T cells and chemical hapten exposure. TCRdb analysed the RACE reads with MiXCR anew, one entry per CDR3 protein. The sample records around 99,000 distinct CDR3 sequences, 9% to 9.5% being singletons. Specified time point: patch test 2, 6 weeks after DPC sensitization. Treatment of the sample: therapeutic diphenylcyclopropenone sensitization with weekly scalp DPC. The sample was whole blood, taken in connection with sensitization to the hapten diphenylcyclopropenone (DPC). These receptors were obtained from a middle-aged woman with alopecia areata. Some clones in this sample may be carry-over from other donors' samples.

In its sample, this clonotype was seen many times. This chain links TRBV6-5 with TRBJ1-1; no clear D. CDR3 size: 16 residues. Germline V gene lookup returns CDR1 MNHEY and CDR2 SVGAGI. Trimming stripped 0 bases from V and 1 base from J, with 12 bases between. The CDR3 sequence is CASSYSISSQNTEAFF. The CDR3 nucleotides are TGTGCCAGCAGTTACTCGATAAGTTCGCAGAACACTGAAGCTTTCTTT.

This chain joins TRBV5-1 and TRBJ2-1; 7 bases match TRBD2. V lost 4 bases to trimming and J lost 0 bases; unmatched junction nucleotides: 4. CDR1 is SGHRS and CDR2 is YFSETQ in the germline V gene. The CDR3 consists of 15 residues. CDR3 amino acids: CASSISGNSYNEQFF. The CDR3, as DNA: TGCGCCAGCAGCATAAGCGGGAACTCCTACAATGAGCAGTTCTTC. Drawing the rest from reference TRBV5-1 and TRBJ2-1, the complete variable domain is KAGVTQTPRYLIKTRGQQVTLSCSPISGHRSVSWYQQTPGQGLQFLFEYFSETQRNKGNFPGRFSGRQFSNSRSEMNVSTLELGDSALYLCASSISGNSYNEQFFGPGTRLTVL.

The sample holds many counts of this clonotype. The chain combines TRBV6-2 or TRBV6-3 with TRBJ2-7, with D tentatively TRBD1 (5 bases). This CDR3 has 13 residues. V dropped 3 bases and J dropped 4 bases, with 10 bases sitting between them. CDR1 is MNHEY and CDR2 is SVGEGT in the germline V gene. CDR3 protein: CASSYVAGYEQYF. CDR3 DNA sequence: TGTGCCAGCAGTTATGTGGCAGGGTACGAGCAGTACTTC.

This clonotype was found many times. The chain uses TRBV6-5 and TRBJ2-4; D might be TRBD2 (7 bases). CDR1 is MNHEY, CDR2 SVGAGI, per germline. This CDR3 region has 13 residues. Between the trimmed V and J ends, which lost 8 bases and 8 bases, there was a span of 16 bases. CDR3 coding DNA: TGTGCCAGCGGGGGGGCGGAAGGGTACATTCAGTACTTC. This sequence encodes CASGGAEGYIQYF.

At least ten counts were recorded for this clonotype. This rearrangement joins TRBV19 to TRBJ2-2; D is undetermined. The germline V gene encodes CDR1 LNHDA and CDR2 SQIVND (reference sequence). The CDR3 length is 13 residues. With 6 bases removed from V and 4 bases from J, the gap between germline ends came to 9 bases. CDR3 DNA sequence: TGTGCCAGTAGGGGCAGCTTCACCGGGGAGCTGTTTTTT. This gives the protein CASRGSFTGELFF.

The chain links TRBV2 to TRBJ2-7, with 10 bases identical to TRBD1. With 7 bases clipped from V and 4 bases from J, the junction kept 7 bases outside the gene matches. Germline V gene sequence: CDR1 SNHLY, CDR2 FYNNEI. CDR3 length: 14 amino acids. CDR3 protein: CASTYRDRGYEQYF. The CDR3 DNA is TGTGCCAGCACATACCGGGACAGGGGATACGAGCAGTACTTC. The whole variable domain, filled in from reference TRBV2 and TRBJ2-7, reads EPEVTQTPSHQVTQMGQEVILRCVPISNHLYFYWYRQILGQKVEFLVSFYNNEISEKSEIFDDQFSVERPDGSNFTLKIRSTKLEDSAMYFCASTYRDRGYEQYFGPGTRLTVT.

This clonotype was seen a handful of times. The chain joins TRBV24-1 to TRBJ2-5; 9 bases match TRBD1. CDR3 size: 17 residues. The V and J ends lost 4 bases and 2 bases, in that order; junction bases with no gene match: 10. Germline V gives CDR1 KGHDR, CDR2 SFDVKD. This CDR3 reads CATSDRGQGTLQETQYF. CDR3 bases: TGTGCCACCAGTGACCGAGGACAGGGGACCTTACAAGAGACCCAGTACTTC.

This clonotype was seen repeatedly, ten times or more. The V and J genes are TRBV25-1 and TRBJ2-1; a weak D match, TRBD1 (5 bases). Trimming pared 5 bases from V and 10 bases from J, leaving 12 bases between. CDR3 size: 12 residues. The V gene's germline CDR1 is MGHDK and CDR2 SYGVNS. The CDR3 nucleotides read TGTGCCAGCAGTCTCCAGGGCTTAGAGCAGTTCTTC. It encodes CASSLQGLEQFF. The entire variable domain, with the rest obtained from reference TRBV25-1 and TRBJ2-1, is as follows: EADIYQTPRYLVIGTGKKITLECSQTMGHDKMYWYQQDPGMELHLIHYSYGVNSTEKGDLSSESTVSRIRTEHFPLTLESARPSHTSQYLCASSLQGLEQFFGPGTRLTVL.

This clonotype was seen ten or more times. The rearrangement uses TRBV7-2 and TRBJ2-3, with TRBD1 identical over 9 bases. Trimming at V came to 4 bases and at J to 3 bases, leaving 8 bases not matched to a gene. CDR1 and CDR2 (germline): SGHTA, FQGNSA. The CDR3 loop spans 16 amino acids. CDR3 DNA sequence: TGTGCCAGCAGCTCTCACGGGACAGGGAAGACAGATACGCAGTATTTT. Its protein product is CASSSHGTGKTDTQYF.

Many counts were recorded for this clonotype. This chain links TRBV30 with TRBJ1-5; D gene uncertain. This CDR3 is 13 amino acids long. Trimming stripped 1 base from V and 0 bases from J, with 4 bases between. Germline lookup yields CDR1 GTSNPN and CDR2 SVGIG (reference sequence). CDR3 region: CAWSEDSNQPQHF. CDR3 nucleotide sequence: TGTGCCTGGAGTGAGGATAGCAATCAGCCCCAGCATTTT.

This clonotype was detected a few times. V gene TRBV7-2 combines with J gene TRBJ2-6; D gene unclear. Trimming took 2 bases from V and 0 from J, leaving 14 bases between them. The CDR3 sequence is 18 residues long. Germline CDR1 is SGHTA and CDR2 is FQGNSA. CDR3 coding DNA: TGTGCCAGCAGCTTAAGTAGAACCATCCACTCTGGGGCCAACGTCCTGACTTTC. Amino acids: CASSLSRTIHSGANVLTF.

The gene calls are TRBV7-9 and TRBJ2-7; D is tentatively TRBD1 or TRBD2 (6 bases each). Trimming stripped 0 bases from V and 2 bases from J, with 17 bases between. From germline, CDR1 is SEHNR and CDR2 FQNEAQ (reference sequence). This CDR3 comprises 17 residues. This CDR3 is CASSLAIGGPSAYEQYF. In DNA form, the CDR3 reads TGTGCCAGCAGCTTAGCGATCGGGGGCCCAAGCGCCTACGAGCAGTACTTC.

This clonotype has ten or more counts. It is likely a read error, because the conserved phenylalanine at the end of the CDR3 is missing. The limits of the CDR3 on the DNA are not certain, so only TCRdb's listed CDR3 is given. V is TRBV18 and J is TRBJ1-4. Germline lookup yields CDR1 KGHSH and CDR2 LQKENI. The CDR3 sequence runs 10 residues, both termini included. This chain's CDR3 is CASSKGTWPI.

This clonotype turned up a few times. V gene TRBV7-2 combines with J gene TRBJ2-3; no clear D. Germline V gene data show CDR1 as SGHTA and CDR2 as FQGNSA. Trimming pared 5 bases from V and 11 bases from J, leaving 17 bases between. The CDR3 extends over 13 amino acids. DNA of the CDR3: TGTGCCAGCAGCACCGGGCTCGAAAATGGGCAGTATTTT. It is translated as CASSTGLENGQYF.

This clonotype appeared many times. The CDR3 bases are TGTGCCAGCAGTCCCTCGGGACGGACAAACACCTACGAGCAGTACTTC. As protein: CASSPSGRTNTYEQYF. V is TRBV12-3 or TRBV12-4 and J is TRBJ2-7; D might be TRBD1 or TRBD2, each matching 5 bases. The CDR3 sequence is 16 residues long. V lost 5 bases to trimming and J lost 2 bases, with 19 bases between them.

This clonotype was found many times. The V and J genes are TRBV18 and TRBJ1-4; 8 nucleotides align to TRBD1. The CDR3 runs to 15 residues. Trimming at V came to 1 base and at J to 2 bases, leaving 0 bases not matched to a gene. The V gene's germline CDR1 is KGHSH and CDR2 LQKENI. The CDR3 DNA reads as TGTGCCAGCTCACCACGGACAGGGACTAATGAAAAACTGTTTTTT. Translating gives CASSPRTGTNEKLFF.

The rearrangement joins TRBV20-1 to TRBJ1-2; D is unresolved. This CDR3 region has 13 residues. The V gene's germline CDR1 is DFQATT and CDR2 SNEGSKA (reference sequence). Trimming shortened V by 3 bases and J by 0 bases, and 8 bases separated the two germline ends. The CDR3 DNA is TGCAGTGCTAGGCGGGCGACTAACTATGGCTACACCTTC. Its translation: CSARRATNYGYTF.

The V gene is TRBV3-1, the J gene TRBJ2-5; 8 bases map to TRBD2. CDR1 is LGHDT and CDR2 is YNNKEL in the germline V gene (reference sequence). This CDR3 contains 15 residues. V lost 1 base to trimming and J lost 5 bases; unmatched junction nucleotides: 6. The CDR3 bases are TGTGCCAGCAGCCAAGGGGAAGGGACTAGGGAGACCCAGTACTTC. The encoded protein is CASSQGEGTRETQYF.